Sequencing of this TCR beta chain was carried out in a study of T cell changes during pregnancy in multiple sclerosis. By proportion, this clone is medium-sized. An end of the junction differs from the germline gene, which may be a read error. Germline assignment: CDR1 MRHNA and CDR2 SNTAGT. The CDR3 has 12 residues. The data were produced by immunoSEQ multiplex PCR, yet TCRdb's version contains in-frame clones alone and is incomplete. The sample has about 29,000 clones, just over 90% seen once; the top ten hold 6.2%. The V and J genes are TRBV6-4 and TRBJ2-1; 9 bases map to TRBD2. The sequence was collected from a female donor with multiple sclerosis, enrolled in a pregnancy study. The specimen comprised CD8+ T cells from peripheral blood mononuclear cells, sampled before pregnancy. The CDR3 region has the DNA TGTGCCAGCAGTGAGGGGCCTAGCGGGAAGGTCTTC. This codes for CASSEGPSGKVF.